This TCR beta chain originates from a study of naive and memory T cell subsets. Two oligonucleotides, mixed equimolar, formed the beta constant-region primer covering TRBC1 and TRBC2. MiXCR, applied by TCRdb to the UMI-ligation and nested PCR reads, yields one record per CDR3 protein. The table lists 75,000 to 85,000 distinct CDR3 sequences, over 10% of them singletons. Germline lookup yields CDR1 SGDLS and CDR2 YYNGEE. The J segment lost 5 bases and the V segment lost 0 bases, leaving 15 bases of the junction unmatched. The CDR3 totals 19 residues. This clonotype was seen repeatedly, ten times or more.

This sequence originates from a human donor in good health. Source material: central memory CD4+ T cells from blood. The chain has TRBV9 and TRBJ2-2; 8 bases are a match to TRBD1. The CDR3 here is CASSVADPLGTGGTGELFF. CDR3 in DNA: TGTGCCAGCAGCGTAGCGGATCCGTTGGGGACAGGAGGGACCGGGGAGCTGTTTTTT.